This T cell receptor (beta chain) emerged from a study of shared clonotypes between healthy human individuals. Method: immunoSEQ multiplex PCR; TCRdb's copy keeps in-frame clones and lacks some. This table holds about 2.5 million clones, roughly 90% found once. The V end lost 4 bases, the J end lost 1 base, and 7 bases lay between the germline ends. The CDR3 consists of 13 residues. CDR1 SGHTA and CDR2 FQGNSA come from the germline V gene. Sequenced input: naive CD4+ T cells from PBMCs. Subset: CD45RA+ positively selected. The chain joins TRBV7-2 to TRBJ1-1; TRBD1 is a possible D gene (5 bases). This TCR derives from a man between 18 and 35 years old in good health. Some clones in this sample may be carry-over from other donors' samples. The CDR3 loop is CASSWGKNTEAFF. The CDR3 DNA reads TGTGCCAGCAGCTGGGGCAAGAACACTGAAGCTTTCTTT.